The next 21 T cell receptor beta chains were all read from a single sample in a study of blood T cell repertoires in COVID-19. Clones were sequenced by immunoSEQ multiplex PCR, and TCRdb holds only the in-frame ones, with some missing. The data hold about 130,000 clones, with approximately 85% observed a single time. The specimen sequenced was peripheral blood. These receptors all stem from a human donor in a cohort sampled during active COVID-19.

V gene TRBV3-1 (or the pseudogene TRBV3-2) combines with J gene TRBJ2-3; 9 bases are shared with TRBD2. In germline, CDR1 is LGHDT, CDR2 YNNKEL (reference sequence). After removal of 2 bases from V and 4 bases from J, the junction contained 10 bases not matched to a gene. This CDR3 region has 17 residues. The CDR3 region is CASSQIMSGGTPDTQYF. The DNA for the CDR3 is TGTGCCAGCAGCCAAATAATGAGCGGGGGGACTCCAGATACGCAGTATTTT.

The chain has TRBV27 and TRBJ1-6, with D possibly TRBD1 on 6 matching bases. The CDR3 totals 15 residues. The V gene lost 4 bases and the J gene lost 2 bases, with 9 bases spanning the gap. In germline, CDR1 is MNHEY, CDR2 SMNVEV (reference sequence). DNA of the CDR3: TGTGCCAGCAGTTCCCAGGGGACCTATAATTCACCCCTCCACTTT. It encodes CASSSQGTYNSPLHF.

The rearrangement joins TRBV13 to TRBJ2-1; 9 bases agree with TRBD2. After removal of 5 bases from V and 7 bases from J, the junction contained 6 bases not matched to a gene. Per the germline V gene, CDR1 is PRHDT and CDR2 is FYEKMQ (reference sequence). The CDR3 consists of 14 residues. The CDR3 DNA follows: TGTGCCAGCAGCCCGATTAGCGGGAGTAATGAGCAGTTCTTC. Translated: CASSPISGSNEQFF.

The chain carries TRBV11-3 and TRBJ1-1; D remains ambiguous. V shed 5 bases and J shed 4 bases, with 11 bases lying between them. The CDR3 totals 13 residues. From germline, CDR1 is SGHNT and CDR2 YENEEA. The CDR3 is CASSAGRFTEAFF. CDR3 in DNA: TGTGCCAGCAGCGCGGGTCGTTTCACTGAAGCTTTCTTT.

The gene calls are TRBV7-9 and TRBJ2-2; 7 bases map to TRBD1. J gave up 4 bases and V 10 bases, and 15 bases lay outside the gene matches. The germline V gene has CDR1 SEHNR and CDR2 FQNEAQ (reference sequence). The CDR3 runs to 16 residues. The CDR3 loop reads CATNRGILNITGELFF. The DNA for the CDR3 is TGTGCCACGAACAGGGGTATACTGAATATCACCGGGGAGCTGTTTTTT.

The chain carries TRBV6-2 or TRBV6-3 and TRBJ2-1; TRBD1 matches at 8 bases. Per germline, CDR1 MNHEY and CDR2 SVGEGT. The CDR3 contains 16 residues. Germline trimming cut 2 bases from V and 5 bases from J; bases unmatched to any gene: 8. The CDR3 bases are TGTGCCAGCAGTTACGGAGGGACAGGACCCGACAATGAGCAGTTCTTC. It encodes CASSYGGTGPDNEQFF.

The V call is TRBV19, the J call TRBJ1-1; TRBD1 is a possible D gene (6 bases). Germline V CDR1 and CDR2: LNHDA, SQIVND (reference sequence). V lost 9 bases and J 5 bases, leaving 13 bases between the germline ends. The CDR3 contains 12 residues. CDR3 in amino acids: CASQQGWTEAFF. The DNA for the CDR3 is TGTGCCAGCCAACAGGGTTGGACTGAAGCTTTCTTT.

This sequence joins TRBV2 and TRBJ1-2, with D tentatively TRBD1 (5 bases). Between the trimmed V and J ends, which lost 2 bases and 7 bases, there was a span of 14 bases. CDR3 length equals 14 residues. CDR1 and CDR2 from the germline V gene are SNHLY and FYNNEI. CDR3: CASSERQGDVGYTF. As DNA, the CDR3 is TGTGCCAGCAGTGAAAGGCAGGGCGATGTTGGCTACACCTTC.

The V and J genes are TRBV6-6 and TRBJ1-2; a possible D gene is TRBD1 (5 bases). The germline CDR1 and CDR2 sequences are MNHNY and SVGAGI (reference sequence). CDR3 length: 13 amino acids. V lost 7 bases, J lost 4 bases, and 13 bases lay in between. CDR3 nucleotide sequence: TGTGCCAGCACTCCCCCGGGGGGCTATGGCTACACCTTC. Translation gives CASTPPGGYGYTF.

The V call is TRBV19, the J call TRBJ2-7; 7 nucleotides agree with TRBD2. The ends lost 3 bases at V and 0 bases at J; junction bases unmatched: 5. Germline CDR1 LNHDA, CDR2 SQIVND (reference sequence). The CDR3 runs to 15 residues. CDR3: CASSIEAGSSYEQYF. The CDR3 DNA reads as TGTGCCAGTAGTATTGAAGCGGGGTCCTCCTACGAGCAGTACTTC.

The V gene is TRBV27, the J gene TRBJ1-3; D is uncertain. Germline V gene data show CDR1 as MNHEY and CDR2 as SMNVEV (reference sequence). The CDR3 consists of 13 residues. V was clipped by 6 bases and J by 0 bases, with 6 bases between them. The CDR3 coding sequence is TGTGCCAGCAGAGAGCACTCTGGAAACACCATATATTTT. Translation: CASREHSGNTIYF.

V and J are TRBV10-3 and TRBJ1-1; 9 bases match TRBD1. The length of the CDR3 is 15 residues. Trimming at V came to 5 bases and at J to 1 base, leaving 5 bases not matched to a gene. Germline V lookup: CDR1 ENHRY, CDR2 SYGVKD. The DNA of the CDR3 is TGTGCCATCAGTCGGGACAGGGCCCGGAACACTGAAGCTTTCTTT. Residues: CAISRDRARNTEAFF.

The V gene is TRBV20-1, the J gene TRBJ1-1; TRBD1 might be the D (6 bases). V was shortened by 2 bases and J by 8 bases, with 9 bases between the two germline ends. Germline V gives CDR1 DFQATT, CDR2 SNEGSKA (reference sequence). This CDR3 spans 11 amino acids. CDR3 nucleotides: TGCAGTGCTAGATTGGGGGCCGAAGCTTTCTTT. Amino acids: CSARLGAEAFF.

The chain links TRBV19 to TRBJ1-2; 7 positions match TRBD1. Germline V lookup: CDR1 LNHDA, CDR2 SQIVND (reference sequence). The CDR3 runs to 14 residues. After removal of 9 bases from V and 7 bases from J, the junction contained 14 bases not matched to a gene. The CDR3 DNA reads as TGTGCCAGCCTCTTTGGAGGGGGCAGAGGTGGCTACACCTTC. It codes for CASLFGGGRGGYTF.

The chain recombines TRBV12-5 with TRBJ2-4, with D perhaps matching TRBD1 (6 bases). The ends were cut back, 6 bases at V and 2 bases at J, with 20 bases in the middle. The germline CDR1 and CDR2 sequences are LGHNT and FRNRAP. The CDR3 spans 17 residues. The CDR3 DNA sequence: TGTGCTAGTGGCCCAGACAGGATTGGCGTCTCCAAAAACATTCAGTACTTC. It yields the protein CASGPDRIGVSKNIQYF.

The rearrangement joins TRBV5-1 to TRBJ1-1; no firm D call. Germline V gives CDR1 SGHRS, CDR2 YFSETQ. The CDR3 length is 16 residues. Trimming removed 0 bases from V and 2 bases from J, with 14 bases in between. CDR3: CASSLGAAMVNTEAFF. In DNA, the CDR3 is TGCGCCAGCAGCTTGGGGGCAGCAATGGTAAACACTGAAGCTTTCTTT.

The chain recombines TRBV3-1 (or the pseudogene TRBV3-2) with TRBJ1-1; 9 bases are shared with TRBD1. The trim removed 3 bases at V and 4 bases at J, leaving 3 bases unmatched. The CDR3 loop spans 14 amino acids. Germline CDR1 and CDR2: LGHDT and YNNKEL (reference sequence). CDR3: CASSQNRGPTEAFF. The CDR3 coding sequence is TGTGCCAGCAGCCAGAACAGGGGGCCCACTGAAGCTTTCTTT.

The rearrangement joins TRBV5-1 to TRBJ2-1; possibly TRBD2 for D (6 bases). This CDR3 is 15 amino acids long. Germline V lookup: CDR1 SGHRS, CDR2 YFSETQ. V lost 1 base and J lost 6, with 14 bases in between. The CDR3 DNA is TGCGCCAGCAGCTTGTTTACGGGAGCCCCCAATGAGCAGTTCTTC. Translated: CASSLFTGAPNEQFF.

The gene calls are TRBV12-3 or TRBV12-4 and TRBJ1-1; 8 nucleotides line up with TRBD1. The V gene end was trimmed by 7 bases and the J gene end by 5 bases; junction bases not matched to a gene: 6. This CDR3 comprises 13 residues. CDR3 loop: CASTRTGRTEAFF. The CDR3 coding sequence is TGTGCCAGCACCCGGACAGGGAGGACTGAAGCTTTCTTT.

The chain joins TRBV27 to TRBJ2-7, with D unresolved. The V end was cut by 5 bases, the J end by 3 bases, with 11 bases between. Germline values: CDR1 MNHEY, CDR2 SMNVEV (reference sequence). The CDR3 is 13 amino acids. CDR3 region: CASSQRGSYEQYV. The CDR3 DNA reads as TGTGCCAGCAGTCAACGAGGAAGCTACGAGCAGTACGTC.

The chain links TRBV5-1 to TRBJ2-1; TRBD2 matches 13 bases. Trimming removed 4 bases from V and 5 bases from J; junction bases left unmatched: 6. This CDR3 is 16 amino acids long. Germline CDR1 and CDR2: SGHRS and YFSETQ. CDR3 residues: CASSGRTSGGHNEQFF. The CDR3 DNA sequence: TGCGCCAGCAGCGGTCGGACTAGCGGGGGTCACAATGAGCAGTTCTTC.